These T cell receptor beta chains were read from a single sample in a study of T-cell memory formation after mild COVID-19. TCRdb ran MiXCR on the 5' RACE reads and lists one entry per CDR3 protein. The sample records a few hundred thousand distinct CDR3 sequences, approximately 20% being singletons. Specimen: PBMCs or a T cell subset sorted from them (not recorded which). All receptors come from a man between 18 and 35 years old who had mild COVID-19 (a few samples of this study predate the infection). Cell type and time point are not known. CDR3s include the opening cysteine and the closing phenylalanine or tryptophan. Clone size is stated in some rows and not others, as once, few, many or a class when expanded.

CDR3aa: CASSFRATYEGDTEAFF; abundance: few; v_gene: TRBV5-1
CDR3aa: CASSYYRAHSYNSPLHF; abundance: .; v_gene: TRBV6-5
CDR3aa: CASSPGSNEKLFF; abundance: few; v_gene: TRBV18
CDR3aa: CASQTGTESGYTF; abundance: .; v_gene: TRBV5-6
CDR3aa: CASSSTDRMNTEAFF; abundance: .; v_gene: TRBV7-9
CDR3aa: CASSAYPGSSGANVLTF; abundance: .; v_gene: TRBV19
CDR3aa: CATSDFSTDTQYF; abundance: many; v_gene: TRBV24-1
CDR3aa: CASSLLRVAFF; abundance: many; v_gene: TRBV7-2
CDR3aa: CSVDRTSGGANEQYF; abundance: once; v_gene: TRBV29-1
CDR3aa: CASSPAASNTEAFF; abundance: .; v_gene: TRBV7-6
CDR3aa: CASSYVPGQSERPQHF; abundance: .; v_gene: TRBV6-6
CDR3aa: CASSPYSSGVVADTQYF; abundance: few; v_gene: TRBV4-3
CDR3aa: CASSWVVGTEAFF; abundance: few; v_gene: TRBV28
CDR3aa: CASSQVSGGTEAFF; abundance: few; v_gene: TRBV14
CDR3aa: CASSYGTGKYEQYF; abundance: few; v_gene: TRBV6-5
CDR3aa: CSARRGGSSETQYF; abundance: .; v_gene: TRBV20-1
CDR3aa: CASSREGYPVYNEQFF; abundance: .; v_gene: TRBV28
CDR3aa: CASSQTLGKTQYF; abundance: few; v_gene: TRBV3-1
CDR3aa: CASRRLGGDNYGYTF; abundance: .; v_gene: TRBV11-2
CDR3aa: CASFFRGSYNEQFF; abundance: .; v_gene: TRBV28
CDR3aa: CASTYRVSSYNEQFF; abundance: .; v_gene: TRBV6-2/TRBV6-3
CDR3aa: CASSQLGATTEAFF; abundance: few; v_gene: TRBV3-1
CDR3aa: CSARDRGSRGVYGYTF; abundance: .; v_gene: TRBV20-1
CDR3aa: CASSPRLAGGLGDNEQFF; abundance: .; v_gene: TRBV18
CDR3aa: CASSSGTSGVGTQYF; abundance: many; v_gene: TRBV11-2
CDR3aa: CSVLPRGGGASHNEQFF; abundance: few; v_gene: TRBV29-1
CDR3aa: CSATQGRETQYF; abundance: .; v_gene: TRBV20-1
CDR3aa: CASSATGVRWNQPQHF; abundance: .; v_gene: TRBV5-5
CDR3aa: CAIGGPNNSPLHF; abundance: .; v_gene: TRBV10-3
CDR3aa: CASSLPRTSGDTQYF; abundance: .; v_gene: TRBV7-2
CDR3aa: CATSDPFPPGELFF; abundance: few; v_gene: TRBV24-1
CDR3aa: CASSPRDVAGRGGQPQHF; abundance: .; v_gene: TRBV6-6
CDR3aa: CASSSGGEKLFF; abundance: many; v_gene: TRBV6-5
CDR3aa: CASVFPGQYQETQYF; abundance: .; v_gene: TRBV2
CDR3aa: CASSNGGMGRYNEQFF; abundance: few; v_gene: TRBV4-1